This T cell receptor (beta chain) emerged from a study of shared clonotypes between healthy human individuals. About the study: There were three CD4 naive, three CD4 memory, two CD8 naive and one CD8 memory plates per donor.

Using 200 ng DNA, roughly 33,000 T cell genomes, the sorted-subset replicate PCRs were run. Measured with immunoSEQ multiplex PCR; TCRdb has only the in-frame clones, and not every one. The data contain a few million clones, 90% to 95% of them seen just once; the ten biggest clones take up under 0.45%. This CDR3 region has 15 residues. In germline, CDR1 is MNHEY, CDR2 SVGAGI. V lost 0 bases, J lost 2 bases, and 4 bases stayed unmatched. This chain links TRBV6-5 with TRBJ2-7; 7 bases line up with TRBD1. This sequence was found in a man aged 18 to 30 in good health. Some clones in this sample may be carry-over from other donors' samples. The sequenced sample was naive CD4+ T cells from PBMCs. Sample subset: CD45RA+ positively selected. The CDR3 loop reads CASSYSIQGPYEQYF. The CDR3 DNA follows: TGTGCCAGCAGTTACTCGATACAGGGGCCCTACGAGCAGTACTTC.